One T cell receptor beta chain is described in this entry. What it recognizes is unknown. Hyperthyroidism patients were newly diagnosed, under 2 months' duration, aged 18 to 65. These data belong to a study of Graves' ophthalmopathy and Graves' hyperthyroidism. This CDR3 spans 13 amino acids. The germline V gene encodes CDR1 MNHNY and CDR2 SVGAGI (reference sequence). V gave up 7 bases and J gave up 4 bases; unmatched junction bases: 7. As the template, RNA transcripts were used to amplify TCR beta CDR3 regions. Amplification began with first-round RT-PCR using HTBI primers, then second-round multiplex PCR was performed. MiXCR, applied by TCRdb to the multiplex PCR reads, yields one record per CDR3 protein. The sample records 580,000 or so distinct CDR3 sequences, 35% to 45% being singletons. Study outcomes and limitations: Ophthalmopathy progression predictions by the model showed roughly 77% specificity and 60% to 71% sensitivity. Researchers report that a 13-signature model separated ophthalmopathy from stable hyperthyroidism, posting about 88% sensitivity and roughly 81% specificity.

Material: peripheral blood or thyroid tissue (not recorded which). The rearrangement uses TRBV6-6 and TRBJ2-7; 7 nucleotides align to TRBD1. This receptor was identified in an adult man with Graves' hyperthyroidism. The CDR3, as DNA: TGTGCCAGCACTTTAGGGGGCACGTACGAGCAGTACTTC. Translation gives CASTLGGTYEQYF.